The 19 T cell receptor beta chains given below trace back to one sample, sequenced in a study of T-cell reconstitution after alpha-beta-depleted transplantation in children (dated by TCRdb to about 2016). Library creation used PCR. Sequencing instrument: Illumina HiSeq 2500. TCR library preparation used molecular barcoding, with unique molecular identifiers applied to normalize quantification of the TCRbeta repertoire. TCRdb trimmed public reads at Q25 via fastp, called clones via MiXCR and kept in-frame beta chains. Here each entry gathers all rows of one CDR3 protein and keeps the most common genes and DNA. This sample comprises approximately 400,000 distinct CDR3 sequences, roughly 11% of them detected only once. The ten biggest clones cover 4.5% to 6% of the sample. Sequenced material: PBMCs from the stem cell graft donor, taken from the stem cell graft. Source of these receptors: a human donor who donated a stem cell graft to a child with acute myeloid leukemia.

This clonotype came up many times. CDR3 sequence reads: CASSDNAGENTEAFF. CDR3 in DNA: TGTGCCAGCAGTGACAACGCAGGGGAGAACACTGAAGCTTTCTTT. The chain is built from TRBV25-1 and TRBJ1-1; D is possibly TRBD1 (6 bases). Germline V gene lookup returns CDR1 MGHDK and CDR2 SYGVNS. Trimming stripped 3 bases from V and 1 base from J, with 12 bases between. The length of the CDR3 is 15 residues.

This clonotype was seen repeatedly, ten times or more. The chain uses TRBV2 and TRBJ1-5; D perhaps matches TRBD1 (6 bases). The CDR3 is 15 residues long. CDR1 is SNHLY, CDR2 FYNNEI, per germline. V lost 8 bases and J lost 1, with 15 bases in between. CDR3 in DNA: TGTGCCAGCCAAACAACAACAGGGAGCAATCAGCCCCAGCATTTT. Translation: CASQTTTGSNQPQHF.

In this sample, this clonotype turned up a few times. The chain joins TRBV12-3 or TRBV12-4 to TRBJ1-5; no clear D gene. This CDR3 contains 15 residues. V lost 4 bases and J lost 2, with 12 bases in between. Here the CDR3 DNA reads TGTGCCAGCAGTTCCGCCGAGCAGGGCAATCAGCCCCAGCATTTT. Amino acid sequence: CASSSAEQGNQPQHF.

The sample holds a few counts of this clonotype. The chain couples TRBV12-3 or TRBV12-4 to TRBJ2-1; 10 bases are a match to TRBD2. V trimming: 6 bases; J trimming: 10 bases; junction bases outside the gene matches: 12. CDR3 length: 15 amino acids. The CDR3 loop is CASRYLAGASGEQFF. CDR3 sequence (DNA): TGTGCCAGCAGATATCTAGCGGGAGCTAGCGGGGAGCAGTTCTTC.

This clonotype was counted many times. This chain joins TRBV20-1 and TRBJ2-1, with 13 bases lining up with TRBD2. This CDR3 has 16 amino acids. The germline V gene has CDR1 DFQATT and CDR2 SNEGSKA (reference sequence). The J segment lost 9 bases and the V segment lost 6 bases, leaving 14 bases of the junction unmatched. The CDR3 coding sequence is TGCAGTGCCCAAGGAGTGACTAGCGGGGGGATTGGTGAGCAGTTCTTC. Amino acid sequence: CSAQGVTSGGIGEQFF.

This clonotype occurred a few times. This rearrangement joins TRBV11-2 to TRBJ2-5; unclear D gene. Trimming left V 0 bases short and J 5 bases short, with 10 bases between. CDR1 and CDR2 from the germline V gene are SGHAT and FQNNGV. This CDR3 is 14 amino acids long. For the CDR3, the DNA is TGTGCCAGCAGCTTAGATGAAGGGTACGAGACCCAGTACTTC. It codes for CASSLDEGYETQYF.

This clonotype was found a few times. The rearrangement joins TRBV20-1 to TRBJ2-4; no clear D gene. V shed 0 bases and J shed 0 bases, with 9 bases lying between them. CDR1 and CDR2 from the germline V gene are DFQATT and SNEGSKA (reference sequence). CDR3 length: 15 amino acids. CDR3 sequence (DNA): TGCAGTGCTAGAGAGTCTCCGCTAGCCAAAAACATTCAGTACTTC. This encodes CSARESPLAKNIQYF.

This clonotype was seen repeatedly, ten times or more. The chain joins TRBV7-2 to TRBJ1-3, with D perhaps TRBD1 (6 bases). The CDR3 runs 16 residues. Germline V gene sequence: CDR1 SGHTA, CDR2 FQGNSA. The ends were cut back, 5 bases at V and 3 bases at J, with 17 bases in the middle. In DNA, the CDR3 is TGTGCCAGCAGCCCCTACGCGGGGGGCTTTGGAAACACCATATATTTT. Protein product: CASSPYAGGFGNTIYF. Full variable domain (remainder filled in from reference TRBV7-2 and TRBJ1-3): GAGVSQSPSNKVTEKGKDVELRCDPISGHTALYWYRQSLGQGLEFLIYFQGNSAPDKSGLPSDRFSAERTGGSVSTLTIQRTQQEDSAVYLCASSPYAGGFGNTIYFGEGSWLTVV.

This chain uses TRBV5-1 with TRBJ2-7; perhaps TRBD2 as D (5 bases). The V gene lost 2 bases and the J gene lost 7 bases, with 13 bases spanning the gap. Germline V lookup: CDR1 SGHRS, CDR2 YFSETQ. The CDR3 has 13 amino acids. The CDR3 nucleotides read TGCGCCAGCAGCTTAGAGCCGGGGTGGGAGCAGTACTTC. It encodes CASSLEPGWEQYF.

A few counts support this clonotype. V usage is TRBV20-1 and J usage is TRBJ1-3; 7 nucleotides line up with TRBD1. CDR1 is DFQATT and CDR2 is SNEGSKA in the germline V gene (reference sequence). Germline trimming cut 3 bases from V and 2 bases from J; bases unmatched to any gene: 4. The length of the CDR3 is 14 residues. The CDR3 is CSASRQGAGNTIYF. The CDR3 nucleotides read TGCAGTGCTAGCCGACAGGGCGCTGGAAACACCATATATTTT.

In this sample, this clonotype turned up many times. The rearrangement joins TRBV5-1 to TRBJ2-5; D not certain. Germline V gene data show CDR1 as SGHRS and CDR2 as YFSETQ. V was cut by 4 bases and J by 5 bases, with 12 bases left in between. This CDR3 has 13 amino acids. The DNA for the CDR3 is TGCGCCAGCAGCATCAGCACCCGGGAGACCCAGTACTTC. Residues: CASSISTRETQYF. The full variable domain, rest sourced from reference TRBV5-1 and TRBJ2-5, is KAGVTQTPRYLIKTRGQQVTLSCSPISGHRSVSWYQQTPGQGLQFLFEYFSETQRNKGNFPGRFSGRQFSNSRSEMNVSTLELGDSALYLCASSISTRETQYFGPGTRLLVL.

The chain is built from TRBV6-1 and TRBJ2-7; TRBD1 matches at 10 bases. This CDR3 is built from 13 residues. Trimming cost V 6 bases and J 6 bases; bases outside gene matches: 5. The V gene's germline CDR1 is MNHNS and CDR2 SASEGT. The DNA of the CDR3 is TGTGCCAGCAGCCGGGACAGGGGTGGCGAGCAGTACGTC. Translating it yields CASSRDRGGEQYV.

This clonotype was counted ten times or more. The genes are TRBV12-3 or TRBV12-4 and TRBJ1-2; D not certain. The length of the CDR3 is 15 residues. With 6 bases removed from V and 8 bases from J, the gap between germline ends came to 22 bases. DNA for the CDR3: TGTGCCAGCAGCATTCTCGTTTTCGACTCCTCCGGCTACACCTTC. Its protein is CASSILVFDSSGYTF.

On this clonotype: A much larger clone differs by one base, so this may be a read error. The rearrangement links TRBV20-1 to TRBJ2-5; D gene uncertain. CDR1 is DFQATT, CDR2 SNEGSKA, per germline (reference sequence). The CDR3 loop spans 14 amino acids. V shed 0 bases and J shed 1 base, with 9 bases lying between them. The CDR3 bases are TGCAGTGCTAGAGATTGCACAGTCCAAGAGACCCAGTACTTC. Translation: CSARDCTVQETQYF.

This clonotype was detected many times. The chain carries TRBV7-9 and TRBJ2-1; 10 bases are a match to TRBD2. The CDR3 totals 16 residues. The ends lost 6 bases at V and 8 bases at J; junction bases unmatched: 13. In germline, CDR1 is SEHNR, CDR2 FQNEAQ (reference sequence). The CDR3 protein is CASRVTGTSVMDEQFF. CDR3 DNA: TGTGCCAGCAGGGTAACCGGGACTAGCGTTATGGATGAGCAGTTCTTC.

V and J are TRBV20-1 and TRBJ2-1, with 9 bases aligning to TRBD2. The V segment lost 4 bases and the J segment 4 bases; nucleotides outside the gene matches: 5. CDR1 and CDR2 (germline): DFQATT, SNEGSKA (reference sequence). There are 14 residues in the CDR3. CDR3 DNA sequence: TGCAGTGCTAATAGCGGGAGCGCTTACAATGAGCAGTTCTTC. Translation gives CSANSGSAYNEQFF.

V usage is TRBV7-2 and J usage is TRBJ2-3, with D possibly matching TRBD2 (6 bases). Germline CDR1 and CDR2: SGHTA and FQGNSA. Trimming removed 0 bases at V and 5 bases at J, with 12 bases between. The CDR3 contains 15 residues. CDR3 DNA: TGTGCCAGCAGCTTAGCGGGGGGTCGTTTAGATACGCAGTATTTT. Residues: CASSLAGGRLDTQYF.

The chain joins TRBV7-3 to TRBJ2-4, with D perhaps TRBD1 (6 bases). This CDR3 contains 14 residues. Germline V gives CDR1 SGHTA, CDR2 FQGTGA. Trimming cost V 5 bases and J 8 bases, with 16 bases left between them. CDR3 coding DNA: TGTGCCAGCAGCATTGGGGGCGCAGGAGACATTCAGTACTTC. Its protein is CASSIGGAGDIQYF.

This sequence joins TRBV9 and TRBJ2-5, with a possible D match to TRBD2 (6 bases). The CDR3 consists of 15 residues. The V end was cut by 0 bases, the J end by 5 bases, with 14 bases between. The germline V gene encodes CDR1 SGDLS and CDR2 YYNGEE. Here the CDR3 reads CASSVDSRAGETQYF. CDR3 DNA: TGTGCCAGCAGCGTAGATTCGCGGGCGGGGGAGACCCAGTACTTC.